What follows are 15 T cell receptor beta chains derived from one specimen sequenced in a study of cytomegalovirus exposure and HLA in healthy donors. The PCR employed 60 Vbeta primers together with 13 Jbeta primers. TCRdb keeps only in-frame clones here, not all; method: immunoSEQ multiplex PCR. The data contain 120,000 to 150,000 clones, around 85% of them singletons. The sequenced material came from PBMCs. The receptor set was obtained from a woman aged 25 to 45 in good health and CMV-seronegative.

This clone was detected once. V and J are TRBV5-8 and TRBJ2-7; 9 nucleotides align to TRBD1. V shed 10 bases and J 3 bases; nucleotides not matched to a gene: 11. The CDR3 totals 14 residues. Germline CDR1 SGHTS, CDR2 YDEGEE. The CDR3 nucleotides read TGTGCCGGAACCTTCGGGACAGGGCTCTACGAGCAGTACTTC. Translation: CAGTFGTGLYEQYF.

V usage is TRBV19 and J usage is TRBJ1-1; D is undetermined. V shed 4 bases and J shed 1 base, with 10 bases lying between them. The germline gives CDR1 LNHDA, CDR2 SQIVND (reference sequence). The CDR3 covers 14 residues. The CDR3 DNA reads as TGTGCCAGTAGTACCCCCTTCTGGAACACTGAAGCTTTCTTT. Its translation: CASSTPFWNTEAFF.

The V call is TRBV9, the J call TRBJ2-3; 7 bases agree with TRBD1. Germline CDR1 is SGDLS and CDR2 is YYNGEE. This CDR3 has 16 amino acids. V shed 3 bases and J 3 bases; nucleotides not matched to a gene: 10. CDR3 nucleotides: TGTGCCAGCAGCGCCCCGCAAGGGGGCGGGACAGATACGCAGTATTTT. Protein sequence: CASSAPQGGGTDTQYF. The full variable domain, in which reference TRBV9 and TRBJ2-3 provide the parts outside the CDR3, is DSGVTQTPKHLITATGQRVTLRCSPRSGDLSVYWYQQSLDQGLQFLIQYYNGEERAKGNILERFSAQQFPDLHSELNLSSLELGDSALYFCASSAPQGGGTDTQYFGPGTRLTVL.

The rearrangement uses TRBV21-1 and TRBJ1-1; the table's D call, TRBD1, has no DNA check behind it. TRBV21-1 is noted as a pseudogene. The CDR3 sequence is 16 residues long. The DNA of the CDR3 is TGTGCCAGCAGCAAGAACAGGGGAAGTGTGAGCACTGAAGCTTTCTTT. It translates to CASSKNRGSVSTEAFF.

This clone has a single count. The chain has TRBV11-2 and TRBJ2-5, with D possibly being TRBD1 (6 bases). Trimming took 1 base from V and 5 from J, leaving 11 bases between them. CDR1 and CDR2 from the germline V gene are SGHAT and FQNNGV. CDR3 length: 14 amino acids. The CDR3 spells CASSLAWGRETQYF. The CDR3, as DNA: TGTGCCAGCAGCTTAGCCTGGGGGCGGGAGACCCAGTACTTC.

The rearrangement uses TRBV10-2 and TRBJ2-1; 7 nucleotides match TRBD2. V was pared by 0 bases and J by 7 bases, with 12 bases of the junction left unmatched. The CDR3 consists of 17 residues. Per germline, CDR1 WSHSY and CDR2 SAAADI. CDR3 in amino acids: CASSESGEGGPRNEQFF. In DNA form, the CDR3 reads TGCGCCAGCAGTGAGTCGGGTGAGGGAGGGCCGAGGAATGAGCAGTTCTTC.

The CDR3 loop is CASSLEGGETQYF. For the CDR3, the DNA is TGCGCCAGCAGCTTGGAAGGAGGGGAGACCCAGTACTTC. This chain links TRBV5-1 with TRBJ2-5; possible D gene TRBD2, 6 bases. This CDR3 has 13 amino acids. From germline, CDR1 is SGHRS and CDR2 YFSETQ. V was cut by 0 bases and J by 5 bases, with 8 bases left in between.

The chain recombines TRBV7-8 with TRBJ2-1; 7 bases agree with TRBD2. The J segment lost 4 bases and the V segment lost 2 bases, leaving 5 bases of the junction unmatched. The germline V gene encodes CDR1 SGHVS and CDR2 FQNEAQ. The CDR3 is made up of 15 amino acids. CDR3 bases: TGTGCCAGCAGCTTATTGGCGGGAGAGTACAATGAGCAGTTCTTC. This gives the protein CASSLLAGEYNEQFF.

This chain uses TRBV29-1 with TRBJ1-1; perhaps TRBD1 as D (6 bases). Trimming removed 7 bases at V and 4 bases at J, with 16 bases between. Germline V lookup: CDR1 SQVTM, CDR2 ANQGSEA. The CDR3 has 13 residues. In nucleotides, the CDR3 is TGCAGCGCCAAGGACAGCCTCGGCACTGAAGCTTTCTTT. Translation: CSAKDSLGTEAFF.

The V call is TRBV6-5, the J call TRBJ1-1; 8 positions agree with TRBD1. The junction had 4 bases not matched to a gene; V was cut back by 6 bases and J by 1 base. Germline lookup yields CDR1 MNHEY and CDR2 SVGAGI. CDR3 size: 14 residues. The CDR3 DNA sequence: TGTGCCAGCAGACGAGACAGGGGGAACACTGAAGCTTTCTTT. Its translation is CASRRDRGNTEAFF.

In this sample, this clone turned up a few times. The chain is built from TRBV5-1 and TRBJ2-7; D is undetermined. The CDR3 is 13 amino acids. The germline CDR1 and CDR2 sequences are SGHRS and YFSETQ. The germline V and J ends were trimmed by 2 bases and 1 base, with 7 bases remaining between them. The CDR3 coding sequence is TGCGCCAGCAGCTTTGGCAAGTCCTACGAGCAGTACTTC. It codes for CASSFGKSYEQYF.

V gene TRBV23-1 combines with J gene TRBJ1-2; D gene ambiguous. Being an ORF, TRBV23-1 has a function that is uncertain. V lost 6 bases, J lost 4 bases, and 15 bases lay in between. The CDR3 has 14 residues. The CDR3 region is CASSLLRRPYGYTF. CDR3 nucleotides: TGCGCCAGCAGCCTTTTGAGGAGGCCCTATGGCTACACCTTC.

The chain couples TRBV5-8 to TRBJ2-7, with D possibly being TRBD1 (6 bases). V gave up 2 bases and J gave up 0 bases, with 12 bases separating them. CDR1 and CDR2 (germline): SGHTS, YDEGEE. The CDR3 runs 15 residues. The chain's CDR3 is CASSFRDIYSYEQYF. Written as DNA, the CDR3 is TGTGCCAGCAGCTTTCGGGACATATACTCCTACGAGCAGTACTTC.

The chain couples TRBV27 to TRBJ1-2; D is perhaps TRBD1 (6 bases). Trimming took 2 bases from V and 0 from J, leaving 22 bases between them. The CDR3 is made up of 19 amino acids. CDR1 is MNHEY and CDR2 is SMNVEV in the germline V gene (reference sequence). This CDR3 is CASSLVSPWGGQANYGYTF. The CDR3, as DNA: TGTGCCAGCAGTTTAGTGTCCCCATGGGGGGGCCAAGCTAACTATGGCTACACCTTC.

The V and J genes are TRBV7-8 and TRBJ2-2, with 7 bases fitting TRBD1. This CDR3 is built from 16 residues. Germline CDR1 reads SGHVS; CDR2 reads FQNEAQ. After removal of 0 bases from V and 2 bases from J, the junction contained 3 bases not matched to a gene. CDR3 nucleotide sequence: TGTGCCAGCAGCTTAGCAGGGACAGTCAACACCGGGGAGCTGTTTTTT. Its protein product is CASSLAGTVNTGELFF.